The rows below give T cell receptor beta chains drawn from one sample of a study of control samples from healthy donors and cancer patients. Here immunoSEQ multiplex PCR was the method, and the copy in TCRdb shows in-frame clones only, minus some. The sample lists 45,000 to 60,000 clones, approximately 90% occurring once. The source material was PBMCs. The source of these receptors is a man aged 60 to 69 with head and neck cancer. Both conserved end residues are part of each CDR3. D genes are given only for firm matches. Expanded clones get a size class; other rows say once, few or many, or leave the size out.

d_call j_call v_call clone_size cdr3_nt cdr3_aa
NA TRBJ2-3 TRBV2 NA TGTGCCAGCAGTGAGTTCGGCTTAAGCACAGATACGCAGTATTTT CASSEFGLSTDTQYF
NA TRBJ2-3 TRBV27 NA TGTGCCAGCAGTTCGACCTTCGTGGGGCCGGCAGATACGCAGTATTTT CASSSTFVGPADTQYF
NA TRBJ1-2 TRBV28 NA TGTGCCAGCAGTTTATCAGGACATGACTATGGCTACACCTTC CASSLSGHDYGYTF
NA TRBJ1-2 TRBV2 NA TGTGCCAGCAGCGCAATACGGGGGACGACAAACTATGGCTACACCTTC CASSAIRGTTNYGYTF
TRBD1 TRBJ1-4 TRBV4-2 NA TGTGCCAGCAGCCAAGCTCAACAGGGGGATAATGAAAAACTGTTTTTT CASSQAQQGDNEKLFF
TRBD2 TRBJ2-5 TRBV19 NA TGTGCCAGTAGTATCGCTCGGGGCGGGGGGTACCAAGAGACCCAGTACTTC CASSIARGGGYQETQYF
TRBD2 TRBJ2-1 TRBV28 NA TGTGCCAGCGGGAGCGGGGAAGAGCAGTTCTTC CASGSGEEQFF
NA TRBJ2-5 TRBV2 NA TGTGCCAGCATTCCGGGACATACACAAGAGACCCAGTACTTC CASIPGHTQETQYF
TRBD1 TRBJ1-4 TRBV7-8 NA TGTGCCAGCACCGAAAGGTGGGGACAGGGATCGGAAAAACTGTTTTTT CASTERWGQGSEKLFF
TRBD2 TRBJ2-1 TRBV27 few TGTGCCAGCGTTTACCTCGGGACTAGCGGGCCTACGGTGCTGTTCTTC CASVYLGTSGPTVLFF
TRBD1 TRBJ2-2 TRBV30 NA TGTGCCTACCAACAGGGGGCCGGGGAGCTGTTTTTT CAYQQGAGELFF
TRBD1 TRBJ1-2 TRBV28 NA TGTGCCAGCAGTTTGCAGGGGGCGTTATGGTATGGCTACACCTTC CASSLQGALWYGYTF
NA TRBJ2-1 TRBV6-1 NA TGTGCCAGCAGTGAAAGGCTGGAGGCCAATGAGCAGTTCTTC CASSERLEANEQFF
TRBD1 TRBJ1-2 TRBV7-3 few TGTGCCAGCAGCTCAGGAAGATGGGACAGGGTCTCTGGCTACACCTTC CASSSGRWDRVSGYTF
TRBD1 TRBJ1-3 TRBV18 once TGTGCCAGCTCACCCGACAGGGCTTCTGGAAACACCATATATTTT CASSPDRASGNTIYF
TRBD2 TRBJ2-7 TRBV29-1 once TGCAGCATTGGGGGGCCGGGAGGGGCCTACGAGCAGTACTTC CSIGGPGGAYEQYF
TRBD1 TRBJ2-7 TRBV2 NA TGTGCCAGCAGTCGCCAAACAGGGGGCCCCTACGAGCAGTACTTC CASSRQTGGPYEQYF